The T cell receptor (beta chain) under discussion was sequenced for a study of shared clonotypes between healthy human individuals. Study-wide findings and caveats: The generation probabilities recorded for non-shared clonotypes fell below those of clonotypes shared by all four donors.

Notes on this clone: Antigen specificity is unknown.

The germline V gene has CDR1 SGHRS and CDR2 YFSETQ. The V end lost 5 bases, the J end lost 5 bases, and 13 bases lay between the germline ends. This CDR3 region has 13 residues. Under the authors' procedure: Junction-only sequences without quality scores were provided by ImmunoSEQ, so filtering was different. Measured with immunoSEQ multiplex PCR; TCRdb has only the in-frame clones, and not every one. V and J calls and clone size are as listed in that table; D and trimming were resolved from the DNA. The sample has 2 million to 2.5 million clones; over 90% are singletons. Donors, without exception, were Caucasian adults residing in Nashville, Tennessee.

This clonotype originated in a man younger than 30 in good health. Some clones in this sample may be carry-over from other donors' samples. The specimen sequenced was naive CD4+ T cells from PBMCs. Subset reported: CD45RA+ positively selected. The chain is built from TRBV5-1 and TRBJ1-1, with a weak D call TRBD1 (5 bases). The CDR3 bases are TGCGCCAGCAGACCTAGGTCAGGGACTGAAGCTTTCTTT. It encodes CASRPRSGTEAFF. Filled out from reference TRBV5-1 and TRBJ1-1, the complete variable domain reads KAGVTQTPRYLIKTRGQQVTLSCSPISGHRSVSWYQQTPGQGLQFLFEYFSETQRNKGNFPGRFSGRQFSNSRSEMNVSTLELGDSALYLCASRPRSGTEAFFGQGTRLTVV.